Following are 10 T cell receptor beta chains from one sample sequenced in a study of blood T cell repertoires in COVID-19. Measured with immunoSEQ multiplex PCR; TCRdb has only the in-frame clones, and not every one. The repertoire holds 250,000 to 300,000 clones, about 86% seen once, with 3.5% to 5% in the top ten. The sample taken for sequencing was PBMCs or T cells enriched from blood (not recorded which). These receptors all stem from a man younger than 45 with acute COVID-19.

This clone was observed a handful of times. The chain is built from TRBV18 and TRBJ1-1; possible D gene TRBD1, 5 bases. Trimming removed 0 bases at V and 5 bases at J, with 16 bases between. Germline V lookup: CDR1 KGHSH, CDR2 LQKENI. The CDR3 has 16 amino acids. The DNA for the CDR3 is TGTGCCAGCTCACCACCCCGCGCAGGGTTAAAAACTGAAGCTTTCTTT. It encodes CASSPPRAGLKTEAFF. Based on the CDR3 plus reference TRBV18 and TRBJ1-1, the full variable domain is NAGVMQNPRHLVRRRGQEARLRCSPMKGHSHVYWYRQLPEEGLKFMVYLQKENIIDESGMPKERFSAEFPKEGPSILRIQQVVRGDSAAYFCASSPPRAGLKTEAFFGQGTRLTVV.

This chain links TRBV18 with TRBJ1-1; TRBD1 matches at 7 bases. This CDR3 spans 13 amino acids. Germline CDR1 KGHSH, CDR2 LQKENI. Germline trimming cut 6 bases from V and 5 bases from J; bases unmatched to any gene: 6. This CDR3 reads CASSSPGGTEAFF. The CDR3 coding sequence is TGTGCCAGCTCGTCCCCAGGGGGAACTGAAGCTTTCTTT.

The chain carries TRBV9 and TRBJ1-3; D is unclear. V was shortened by 0 bases and J by 1 base, with 11 bases between the two germline ends. CDR1 and CDR2 (germline): SGDLS, YYNGEE. This CDR3 spans 16 amino acids. The DNA of the CDR3 is TGTGCCAGCAGCGTAGAGTTAGATTTATCTGGAAACACCATATATTTT. It is translated as CASSVELDLSGNTIYF.

This rearrangement joins TRBV11-3 to TRBJ2-2; D is ambiguous. V was trimmed by 3 bases and J by 3 bases, leaving 11 bases between them. Germline V lookup: CDR1 SGHNT, CDR2 YENEEA. The CDR3 is 15 residues long. This CDR3 reads CASSFSHLDTGELFF. The CDR3 region has the DNA TGTGCCAGCAGCTTCTCACATTTGGACACCGGGGAGCTGTTTTTT. The full variable domain, with the rest looked up from reference TRBV11-3 and TRBJ2-2, is EAGVVQSPRYKIIEKKQPVAFWCNPISGHNTLYWYLQNLGQGPELLIRYENEEAVDDSQLPKDRFSAERLKGVDSTLKIQPAELGDSAVYLCASSFSHLDTGELFFGEGSRLTVL.

In its sample, this clone was seen a few times. This rearrangement joins TRBV11-3 to TRBJ1-3, with D possibly being TRBD1 (6 bases). The CDR3 has 14 residues. CDR1 is SGHNT and CDR2 is YENEEA in the germline V gene. V was trimmed by 5 bases and J by 3 bases, leaving 11 bases between them. The CDR3 region is CASSPGTFGNTIYF. CDR3 in DNA: TGTGCCAGCAGCCCCGGGACATTTGGAAACACCATATATTTT.

This clone was seen only once. The chain combines TRBV5-4 with TRBJ1-6; no clear D. In germline, CDR1 is SGHNT, CDR2 YYREEE (reference sequence). This CDR3 contains 14 residues. V was trimmed by 0 bases and J by 7 bases, leaving 8 bases between them. The CDR3 is CASSLVAENSPLHF. In nucleotides, the CDR3 is TGTGCCAGCAGCTTGGTCGCAGAAAATTCACCCCTCCACTTT.

The chain is built from TRBV9 and TRBJ2-4, with D possibly being TRBD1 (6 bases). The V gene's germline CDR1 is SGDLS and CDR2 YYNGEE. V lost 3 bases and J 1 base, leaving 17 bases between the germline ends. CDR3 size: 17 residues. The chain's CDR3 is CASSDNRVRGAKNIQYF. CDR3 DNA sequence: TGTGCCAGCAGCGATAACAGGGTTAGAGGGGCCAAAAACATTCAGTACTTC.

This clone was seen just once. The chain uses TRBV9 and TRBJ1-5, with D perhaps TRBD1 (5 bases). The V end was cut by 2 bases, the J end by 7 bases, with 13 bases between. Looked up from germline, CDR1 is SGDLS and CDR2 is YYNGEE. CDR3 length: 14 residues. CDR3 sequence (DNA): TGTGCCAGCAGCGTGGGGCCGGAGTTGCAGCCCCAGCATTTT. Its protein is CASSVGPELQPQHF.

The chain is built from TRBV5-7 and TRBJ1-5; 7 bases match TRBD1. TRBV5-7 falls under the ORF class, with uncertain function. The CDR3 runs 14 residues. V lost 5 bases to trimming and J lost 6 bases; unmatched junction nucleotides: 8. The CDR3 spells CASSYDRDPQPQHF. For the CDR3, the DNA is TGTGCCAGCAGTTACGACAGGGACCCTCAGCCCCAGCATTTT.

The chain employs TRBV18 and TRBJ1-2, with unresolved D. Trimming removed 3 bases at V and 2 bases at J, with 10 bases between. Germline V gene sequence: CDR1 KGHSH, CDR2 LQKENI. There are 14 residues in the CDR3. This chain's CDR3 is CASSPVGMNYGYTF. The CDR3 nucleotides are TGTGCCAGCTCACCCGTCGGGATGAACTATGGCTACACCTTC.